This T cell receptor beta chain was captured in a study of blood T cells in healthy people across ages. Per germline, CDR1 DFQATT and CDR2 SNEGSKA (reference sequence). The V and J ends lost 0 bases and 2 bases respectively, with 14 bases between them. The CDR3 is 16 residues long. With a J-beta primer mix and a sample-barcoded 5' primer, a second PCR ran 7 to 11 cycles. TCRdb used MiXCR to reprocess the 5' RACE reads, holding one entry per CDR3 protein. The sample comprises about 800,000 distinct CDR3 sequences, 20% to 30% of which are singletons, and more than 3% rests with the top ten. This clonotype has a single count. As yet, its antigen is unknown. General study findings and limits: Unsorted PBMC input precluded a conclusive naive versus antigen-experienced comparison.

This sample was shared with a second study, whose subject was T cells of mothers and their children. As that study records: Donation came from three healthy Caucasian mothers together with their six children.

The receptor comes from a boy aged 5-17 years in good health. The rearrangement links TRBV20-1 to TRBJ2-1, with D possibly being TRBD1 (6 bases). Sequenced material: blood. In nucleotides, the CDR3 is TGCAGTGCTAGAGACGTAGCCGGGGACACCTACAATGAGCAGTTCTTC. Protein: CSARDVAGDTYNEQFF.